These T cell receptor beta chains were read from a single sample in a study of T cell responses to AZD1222 COVID-19 vaccine. TCRdb's copy holds only in-frame clones and misses some; the assay was immunoSEQ multiplex PCR. The sample lists 80,000 to 95,000 clones, about 78% occurring once. The starting material was peripheral blood, obtained on day 0 of AZD1222 vaccination. The source is an adult in good health. CDR3s include the opening cysteine and the closing phenylalanine or tryptophan. Each record gives: J gene, V gene, clone size, D gene, CDR3 protein, CDR3 DNA. D genes are given only for firm matches. Clone size is stated in some rows and not others, as once, few, many or a class when expanded.

TRBJ2-1,TRBV29-1,.,TRBD2,CSVEDRGLAGGPELNRQFF,TGCAGCGTTGAAGATCGGGGACTAGCGGGAGGGCCCGAACTAAATAGGCAGTTCTTC
TRBJ1-3,TRBV30,.,.,CAWRPTLSGNTIYF,TGTGCCTGGAGACCTACCCTCTCTGGAAACACCATATATTTT
TRBJ1-5,TRBV7-9,.,.,CASTREGQPQHF,TGTGCCAGCACCCGAGAAGGTCAGCCCCAGCATTTT
TRBJ2-7,TRBV11-2,.,TRBD2,CASSLGAWLAGDNYEQYF,TGTGCCAGCAGCTTAGGGGCTTGGCTAGCGGGAGATAATTACGAGCAGTACTTC
TRBJ2-2,TRBV2,.,.,CASNPQGLTGELFF,TGTGCCAGCAACCCACAGGGACTCACCGGGGAGCTGTTTTTT
TRBJ1-5,TRBV5-5,.,TRBD1,CASSLEGAVGYLQPQHF,TGTGCCAGCAGCTTGGAGGGGGCAGTGGGCTACCTTCAGCCCCAGCATTTT
TRBJ1-1,TRBV19,.,TRBD1,CASSTSDRGNTEAFF,TGTGCCAGTAGTACCTCCGACAGGGGGAACACTGAAGCTTTCTTT
TRBJ2-3,TRBV3-1/TRBV3-2,.,TRBD2,CASSHKREGRDTQYF,TGTGCCAGCAGCCACAAGCGGGAGGGCCGGGATACGCAGTATTTT
TRBJ1-5,TRBV24-1,.,.,CATSDPHGPLNQPQHF,TGTGCCACCAGTGATCCTCACGGACCCCTCAATCAGCCCCAGCATTTT
TRBJ2-3,TRBV10-1,few,.,CASSAAGRGRADTQYF,TGCGCCAGCAGTGCCGCCGGCAGGGGCCGAGCAGATACGCAGTATTTT
TRBJ1-2,TRBV2,once,.,CASSTLRTDYGYTF,TGTGCCAGCAGTACCCTGCGGACAGACTATGGCTACACCTTC
TRBJ2-6,TRBV6-1,.,.,CASSDWAPLGANVLTF,TGTGCCAGCAGTGATTGGGCCCCTTTGGGGGCCAACGTCCTGACTTTC
TRBJ1-4,TRBV19,.,.,CASSRRGNEKLFF,TGTGCCAGTAGTCGGCGTGGGAATGAAAAACTGTTTTTT
TRBJ1-2,TRBV2,.,TRBD1,CASSVDRGYGYTF,TGTGCCAGCAGTGTAGACAGGGGCTATGGCTACACCTTC
TRBJ2-7,TRBV27,few,TRBD2,CASSFRAGRTYEQYF,TGTGCCAGCAGTTTCCGAGCGGGAAGGACCTACGAGCAGTACTTC
TRBJ2-4,TRBV14,.,.,CASSQDLAKNIQYF,TGTGCCAGCAGCCAGGACCTAGCCAAAAACATTCAGTACTTC
TRBJ1-1,TRBV5-6,.,TRBD1,CASSITGGDTEAFF,TGTGCCAGCAGCATTACAGGGGGGGACACTGAAGCTTTCTTT
TRBJ2-5,TRBV10-3,.,.,CAISDKLETQYF,TGTGCCATCAGTGACAAACTAGAGACCCAGTACTTC
TRBJ2-1,TRBV10-1,.,.,CASSDGRGSAFF,TGCGCCAGCAGTGACGGTAGGGGTTCGGCGTTCTTC
TRBJ1-3,TRBV7-8,.,.,CASSLGEGLSGNTIYF,TGTGCCAGCAGCTTAGGGGAGGGGCTCTCTGGAAACACCATATATTTT
TRBJ1-5,TRBV14,.,.,CASSQETRGYSNQPQHF,TGTGCCAGCAGCCAAGAGACGAGGGGATATAGCAATCAGCCCCAGCATTTT
TRBJ1-2,TRBV10-3,.,.,CAITDSHNYGYTF,TGTGCCATCACTGACAGTCATAACTATGGCTACACCTTC
TRBJ2-2,TRBV5-1,.,.,CASSLVDRNTGELFF,TGCGCCAGCAGCTTGGTGGACAGGAACACCGGGGAGCTGTTTTTT
TRBJ1-6,TRBV20-1,.,.,CSAGGNSPLHF,TGCAGTGCCGGAGGGAATTCACCCCTCCACTTT
TRBJ2-7,TRBV27,.,.,CASSPRANSYEQYF,TGTGCCAGCAGCCCTAGGGCCAACTCCTACGAGCAGTACTTC
TRBJ2-5,TRBV27,few,TRBD2,CASSRLAGGNPEETQYF,TGTGCCAGCAGCCGACTAGCGGGAGGGAACCCTGAAGAGACCCAGTACTTC
TRBJ1-2,TRBV19,.,.,CASSIRKPSWGYTF,TGTGCCAGTAGTATTCGGAAACCGAGCTGGGGCTACACCTTC
TRBJ2-5,TRBV4-1,few,.,CASSQDPRRGETQYF,TGCGCCAGCAGCCAAGATCCCCGACGGGGTGAGACCCAGTACTTC
TRBJ2-1,TRBV9,.,TRBD1,CASSVTWTGTSYNEQFF,TGTGCCAGCAGCGTAACTTGGACAGGAACTTCCTACAATGAGCAGTTCTTC
TRBJ1-2,TRBV4-1,.,TRBD1,CASSQNPGQGKSYGYTF,TGCGCCAGCAGCCAAAATCCTGGACAGGGTAAGTCCTATGGCTACACCTTC
TRBJ1-5,TRBV3-1/TRBV3-2,.,.,CASSQAGSNQPQHF,TGTGCCAGCAGCCAAGCTGGAAGCAATCAGCCCCAGCATTTT
TRBJ2-1,TRBV6-2/TRBV6-3,.,.,CASSYLGEQFF,TGTGCCAGCAGTTACCTAGGTGAGCAGTTCTTC
TRBJ2-1,TRBV10-2,once,TRBD2,CASALAGGLFYNEQFF,TGCGCCAGCGCGTTAGCGGGAGGTCTTTTCTACAATGAGCAGTTCTTC
TRBJ1-1,TRBV6-5,.,TRBD1,CASRGQSNTEAFF,TGTGCCAGCAGGGGACAGTCGAACACTGAAGCTTTCTTT
TRBJ1-2,TRBV2,.,.,CASSEGGSYGYTF,TGTGCCAGCAGTGAAGGGGGGAGCTATGGCTACACCTTC
TRBJ2-3,TRBV6-6,.,.,CATGTSTDTQYF,TGTGCTACCGGGACGAGCACAGATACGCAGTATTTT
TRBJ2-2,TRBV6-6,.,TRBD1,CASSRGQGANTGELFF,TGTGCCAGCAGTCGTGGACAGGGGGCGAACACCGGGGAGCTGTTTTTT
TRBJ2-7,TRBV18,many,TRBD2,CASSPGQGLAGSYEQYF,TGTGCCAGCTCACCGGGGCAGGGACTAGCGGGAAGCTACGAGCAGTACTTC
TRBJ2-5,TRBV12-3/TRBV12-4,few,.,CASSLEGTQYF,TGTGCCAGCAGTTTGGAGGGAACCCAGTACTTC
TRBJ1-4,TRBV5-4,medium-sized,TRBD1,CASSNNRGLNEKLFF,TGTGCCAGCAGCAACAACAGGGGGTTAAATGAAAAACTGTTTTTT
TRBJ2-7,TRBV19,.,.,CASSIGLAGWERDEQYF,TGTGCCAGTAGTATAGGCCTAGCAGGCTGGGAACGGGACGAGCAGTACTTC
TRBJ2-5,TRBV7-2,.,.,CASSLEASSYQETQYF,TGTGCCAGCAGCTTAGAGGCTAGTTCGTACCAAGAGACCCAGTACTTC
TRBJ2-1,TRBV5-4,.,.,CASSAGQTTYNEQFF,TGTGCCAGCAGCGCGGGACAAACGACGTACAATGAGCAGTTCTTC
TRBJ1-2,TRBV6-5,.,.,CASSYQFTGNYGYTF,TGTGCCAGCAGTTACCAATTTACAGGGAACTATGGCTACACCTTC
TRBJ1-2,TRBV29-1,.,.,CSVGPSLLYGYTF,TGCAGCGTTGGGCCCAGTTTGCTCTATGGCTACACCTTC
TRBJ2-1,TRBV19,.,.,CASSIVKTSGEQFF,TGTGCCAGTAGTATTGTGAAGACCTCTGGTGAGCAGTTCTTC
TRBJ2-3,TRBV6-2/TRBV6-3,once,.,CASSPRGVADTQYF,TGTGCCAGCAGCCCCCGCGGAGTCGCAGATACGCAGTATTTT
TRBJ2-3,TRBV7-2,.,.,CASSLIVGVGDTQYF,TGTGCCAGCAGCTTAATAGTCGGGGTTGGAGATACGCAGTATTTT
TRBJ2-2,TRBV19,.,.,CASSNGLVVTGELFF,TGTGCCAGTAGCAACGGACTTGTTGTGACCGGGGAGCTGTTTTTT
TRBJ2-7,TRBV4-2,.,.,CASSQDRRGVSEQYF,TGTGCCAGCAGCCAAGACCGAAGGGGGGTATCCGAGCAGTACTTC
TRBJ1-1,TRBV10-3,.,.,CAISAGMNTEAFF,TGTGCCATCAGTGCTGGAATGAACACTGAAGCTTTCTTT